The 13 T cell receptor beta chains below were found in one sample sequenced in a study of vaccination effects on CD4 cells after COVID-19. Sequencing followed a ViraFEST assay step that expanded antigen-specific CD4+ T cells with viral peptide pools. Culture lasted 10 days before CD4+ T cell isolation. The person had PCR-confirmed SARS-CoV-2 infection between March and December 2020. Their recognized antigens are unknown. Sequenced by immunoSEQ multiplex PCR; TCRdb stores in-frame clones only, minus some. The repertoire holds approximately 40,000 clones, with around two thirds as singletons. Here the sequenced sample was CD4+ T cells from PBMCs cultured with a peptide pool, taken before COVID-19 vaccination. The receptors shown here come from a human donor who had a prior SARS-CoV-2 infection.

The gene calls are TRBV7-3 and TRBJ2-7; D is unclear. Trimming shortened V by 2 bases and J by 5 bases, and 4 bases separated the two germline ends. The CDR3 covers 11 residues. The V gene's germline CDR1 is SGHTA and CDR2 FQGTGA. This chain's CDR3 is CASSLYNEQYF. The CDR3 DNA sequence: TGTGCCAGCAGCTTATACAACGAGCAGTACTTC.

The chain combines TRBV4-1 with TRBJ1-2; 7 bases are a match to TRBD1. V shed 3 bases and J 2 bases; nucleotides not matched to a gene: 0. There are 13 residues in the CDR3. Germline V lookup: CDR1 MGHRA, CDR2 YSYEKL. In DNA form, the CDR3 reads TGCGCCAGCAGCCAGACAGGGAACTATGGCTACACCTTC. Translated, it gives CASSQTGNYGYTF.

The chain carries TRBV5-1 and TRBJ2-5; TRBD2 aligns across 9 bases. Germline V gives CDR1 SGHRS, CDR2 YFSETQ. With V trimmed by 0 bases and J by 5 bases, 2 bases remained unmatched. The CDR3 sequence is 14 residues long. In DNA form, the CDR3 reads TGCGCCAGCAGCTTGGGACTAGCGGTGGAGACCCAGTACTTC. The encoded protein is CASSLGLAVETQYF.

The chain couples TRBV27 to TRBJ1-2; possible D gene TRBD1, 5 bases. This CDR3 has 15 amino acids. The germline V and J ends were trimmed by 4 bases and 4 bases, with 16 bases remaining between them. CDR1 and CDR2 (germline): MNHEY, SMNVEV (reference sequence). CDR3: CASSSSPQGFYGYTF. CDR3 sequence (DNA): TGTGCCAGCAGTTCCTCACCCCAGGGCTTCTATGGCTACACCTTC.

This clone was observed a handful of times. The rearrangement uses TRBV30 and TRBJ2-3; D remains ambiguous. V was cut by 0 bases and J by 8 bases, with 12 bases left in between. Germline CDR1 and CDR2: GTSNPN and SVGIG (reference sequence). The CDR3 length is 13 residues. The CDR3 nucleotides read TGTGCCTGGAGTGTTCGGCTCTCCGGTACGCAGTATTTT. It codes for CAWSVRLSGTQYF.

V gene TRBV25-1 combines with J gene TRBJ1-2; TRBD1 might be the D (5 bases). The germline V gene has CDR1 MGHDK and CDR2 SYGVNS. V gave up 1 base and J gave up 1 base, with 16 bases separating them. The CDR3 sequence is 17 residues long. The CDR3 region is CASSEFDLMTVNYGYTF. The CDR3 nucleotides read TGTGCCAGCAGTGAATTTGATCTGATGACAGTTAACTATGGCTACACCTTC.

The table lists this clone with a count of one. V gene TRBV28 combines with J gene TRBJ1-1; possible D gene TRBD1, 6 bases. Germline CDR1 and CDR2: MDHEN and SYDVKM. V was trimmed by 5 bases and J by 0 bases, leaving 13 bases between them. The CDR3 has 15 residues. The CDR3 protein is CASSPGQFMNTEAFF. Written as DNA, the CDR3 is TGTGCCAGCAGTCCCGGACAGTTTATGAACACTGAAGCTTTCTTT.

This clone has only a few counts. The chain's CDR3 is CASSLMGSRGETQYF. The CDR3 DNA is TGTGCCAGCAGCTTAATGGGGAGTAGAGGAGAGACCCAGTACTTC. The V call is TRBV7-3, the J call TRBJ2-5; D may be TRBD2 (5 bases). Looked up from germline, CDR1 is SGHTA and CDR2 is FQGTGA. The CDR3 runs to 15 residues. V lost 1 base to trimming and J lost 4 bases, with 13 bases between them.

The rearrangement uses TRBV7-8 and TRBJ2-3; possibly TRBD2 for D (6 bases). V was cut by 3 bases and J by 4 bases, with 17 bases left in between. The CDR3 sequence is 16 residues long. CDR1 and CDR2 from the germline V gene are SGHVS and FQNEAQ. CDR3 nucleotide sequence: TGTGCCAGCAGCTTCCGGCGGGGCGGGGTATCAGATACGCAGTATTTT. This gives the protein CASSFRRGGVSDTQYF.

The V gene is TRBV3-1 (or the pseudogene TRBV3-2), the J gene TRBJ2-7; unclear D gene. The length of the CDR3 is 16 residues. V dropped 1 base and J dropped 3 bases, with 16 bases sitting between them. CDR1 and CDR2 (germline): LGHDT, YNNKEL (reference sequence). CDR3 in DNA: TGTGCCAGCAGCCAAGCTCAACACCTTAATTTCTACGAGCAGTACTTC. Its translation: CASSQAQHLNFYEQYF.

The gene calls are TRBV27 and TRBJ1-1, with D possibly being TRBD1 (5 bases). Germline CDR1 and CDR2: MNHEY and SMNVEV (reference sequence). CDR3 size: 13 residues. V gave up 8 bases and J gave up 3 bases, with 13 bases separating them. This chain's CDR3 is CASSRVWDTEAFF. The CDR3 coding sequence is TGTGCCAGCTCCAGGGTTTGGGACACTGAAGCTTTCTTT.

The J gene is TRBJ2-3, the V gene TRBV5-4; TRBD2 agrees at 13 bases. Germline V lookup: CDR1 SGHNT, CDR2 YYREEE (reference sequence). Unmatched junction bases numbered 2, after V lost 3 bases and J lost 1 base. The CDR3 has 16 residues. The DNA for the CDR3 is TGTGCCAGCAGCTCAGGACTAGCGGGGGGCACAGATACGCAGTATTTT. It encodes CASSSGLAGGTDTQYF.

V and J are TRBV5-5 and TRBJ2-1; tentatively, D is TRBD2 (6 bases). Trimming pared 2 bases from V and 15 bases from J, leaving 18 bases between. Germline assignment: CDR1 SGHKS and CDR2 YYEKEE (reference sequence). CDR3 size: 13 residues. The CDR3 sequence: CASSFDSGAQGFF. The CDR3 DNA sequence: TGTGCCAGCAGCTTCGATAGCGGCGCCCAAGGGTTCTTC.